One and the same sample provided the 31 T cell receptor beta chains below, sequenced in a study of T cell repertoires in cytomegalovirus infection. TCRdb itself ran the reads through MiXCR, one entry per CDR3 protein. In the table there are roughly 340,000 distinct CDR3 sequences, roughly 28% of which are singletons. Their recognized antigens are unknown. This specimen consisted of cultured PBMCs, obtained from culture after CMV antigen stimulation. The origin of the receptors is a human donor in good health (CMV status not recorded). Some clones in this sample may be carry-over from other donors' samples.

In this sample, this clonotype turned up once. The chain carries TRBV9 and TRBJ2-7; D remains ambiguous. The V gene lost 3 bases and the J gene lost 1 base, with 11 bases spanning the gap. Germline values: CDR1 SGDLS, CDR2 YYNGEE. This CDR3 has 14 amino acids. The CDR3 nucleotides are TGTGCCAGCAGCGGAAGTCACGGTTCCTACGAGCAGTACTTC. This encodes CASSGSHGSYEQYF.

This clonotype has at least ten counts. CDR3 region: CASSLSRATQPQHF. In nucleotides, the CDR3 is TGTGCCAGCAGTTTATCCAGGGCTACTCAGCCCCAGCATTTT. The chain has TRBV28 and TRBJ1-5; possibly TRBD1 for D (5 bases). V shed 1 base and J shed 6 bases, with 10 bases lying between them. This CDR3 region has 14 residues. Germline V gene data show CDR1 as MDHEN and CDR2 as SYDVKM. Variable domain in full (rest from reference TRBV28 and TRBJ1-5): DVKVTQSSRYLVKRTGEKVFLECVQDMDHENMFWYRQDPGLGLRLIYFSYDVKMKEKGDIPEGYSVSREKKERFSLILESASTNQTSMYLCASSLSRATQPQHFGDGTRLSIL.

This clonotype occurred many times. V gene TRBV7-2 combines with J gene TRBJ2-2; 9 positions match TRBD2. Per germline, CDR1 SGHTA and CDR2 FQGNSA. This CDR3 has 15 residues. Trimming at V came to 3 bases and at J to 2 bases, leaving 1 base not matched to a gene. The CDR3 nucleotides are TGTGCCAGCAGCTTTAGCGGGGGCAACACCGGGGAGCTGTTTTTT. Its translation is CASSFSGGNTGELFF.

The V call is TRBV7-2, the J call TRBJ2-1; D uncertain. The germline gives CDR1 SGHTA, CDR2 FQGNSA. Trimming took 3 bases from V and 7 from J, leaving 16 bases between them. The CDR3 spans 15 residues. CDR3 DNA sequence: TGTGCCAGCAGCTTCCAGTTGGGTGTTCGTAATGAGCAGTTCTTC. Translating gives CASSFQLGVRNEQFF.

The CDR3 here is CASSQEAAGRTDTQYF. CDR3 in DNA: TGTGCCAGCAGCCAAGAGGCAGCGGGAAGAACAGATACGCAGTATTTT. The V gene is TRBV4-2, the J gene TRBJ2-3, with TRBD2 identical over 7 bases. The germline CDR1 and CDR2 sequences are LGHNA and YNFKEQ. This CDR3 is built from 16 residues. V was pared by 0 bases and J by 3 bases, with 6 bases of the junction left unmatched.

V is TRBV27 and J is TRBJ2-3, with 10 positions matching TRBD2. This CDR3 is 18 amino acids long. Unmatched junction bases numbered 11, after V lost 5 bases and J lost 0 bases. Germline CDR1 MNHEY, CDR2 SMNVEV (reference sequence). The CDR3 DNA follows: TGTGCCAGCAGTCTGTACGCAGCGGGAGGGACAAGCACAGATACGCAGTATTTT. This codes for CASSLYAAGGTSTDTQYF.

This clonotype was recorded once. The chain joins TRBV11-2 to TRBJ1-1; D remains ambiguous. The V gene's germline CDR1 is SGHAT and CDR2 FQNNGV. V lost 3 bases and J lost 8, with 10 bases in between. CDR3 length equals 12 residues. DNA for the CDR3: TGTGCCAGCAGCTTGTTGCCGGTGGAAGCTTTCTTT. The encoded protein is CASSLLPVEAFF.

The genes are TRBV6-2 or TRBV6-3 and TRBJ2-7; 7 nucleotides align to TRBD2. This CDR3 is built from 15 residues. Germline V gene lookup returns CDR1 MNHEY and CDR2 SVGEGT. Trimming removed 5 bases from V and 0 bases from J; junction bases left unmatched: 7. CDR3 protein: CASSRLAAISYEQYF. CDR3 sequence (DNA): TGTGCCAGCAGTAGGCTAGCGGCTATCTCCTACGAGCAGTACTTC.

In this sample, this clonotype turned up a few times. The chain carries TRBV9 and TRBJ1-3, with 11 bases fitting TRBD1. CDR1 is SGDLS and CDR2 is YYNGEE in the germline V gene. The CDR3 contains 15 residues. J lost 7 bases, V lost 3 bases, and 6 bases had no gene match. The chain's CDR3 is CASSASGTGGNTIYF. Written as DNA, the CDR3 is TGTGCCAGCAGCGCCTCCGGGACAGGGGGGAACACCATATATTTT.

This clonotype showed up just a few times. V and J are TRBV27 and TRBJ2-7; the match to TRBD1 covers 11 bases. CDR3 length: 15 amino acids. Germline CDR1 is MNHEY and CDR2 is SMNVEV (reference sequence). With 5 bases clipped from V and 7 bases from J, the junction kept 10 bases outside the gene matches. The CDR3 sequence: CASSPWTGGWEEQYF. The CDR3, as DNA: TGTGCCAGCAGTCCCTGGACAGGGGGCTGGGAGGAGCAGTACTTC.

This clonotype was counted only a few times. The rearrangement joins TRBV7-2 to TRBJ2-1, with 8 bases fitting TRBD2. This CDR3 has 15 amino acids. The junction had 3 bases not matched to a gene; V was cut back by 5 bases and J by 0 bases. Germline values: CDR1 SGHTA, CDR2 FQGNSA. CDR3 DNA: TGTGCCAGCAGCCAAAGCGGGAGCTCCTACAATGAGCAGTTCTTC. It specifies CASSQSGSSYNEQFF.

This clonotype was seen more than once but under ten times. The V gene is TRBV24-1, the J gene TRBJ1-3; D possibly corresponds to TRBD1 (6 bases). The CDR3 length is 16 residues. V shed 3 bases and J shed 2 bases, with 13 bases lying between them. Germline loops: CDR1 KGHDR, CDR2 SFDVKD. The CDR3 loop reads CATSDLHRTAGNTIYF. DNA for the CDR3: TGTGCCACCAGTGATCTCCACCGGACAGCTGGAAACACCATATATTTT.

There are many counts of this clonotype. The chain recombines TRBV20-1 with TRBJ1-4, with TRBD1 matching over 7 bases. CDR3 length: 16 amino acids. Germline trimming cut 0 bases from V and 7 bases from J; bases unmatched to any gene: 11. Germline CDR1 and CDR2: DFQATT and SNEGSKA (reference sequence). CDR3 region: CSAREGWRGRGEKLFF. The CDR3 bases are TGCAGTGCTAGAGAGGGTTGGAGGGGGCGAGGTGAAAAACTGTTTTTT.

This clonotype was seen only a few times. V usage is TRBV2 and J usage is TRBJ2-1, with D perhaps TRBD2 (6 bases). The V and J ends lost 7 bases and 0 bases respectively, with 13 bases between them. From germline, CDR1 is SNHLY and CDR2 FYNNEI. The CDR3 sequence is 15 residues long. This CDR3 reads CASTLDGSSYNEQFF. The CDR3 region has the DNA TGTGCCAGCACTTTGGACGGGAGCTCCTACAATGAGCAGTTCTTC.

This chain connects TRBV18 to TRBJ1-3; D might be TRBD1 (5 bases). The CDR3 has 15 residues. V dropped 2 bases and J dropped 2 bases, with 10 bases sitting between them. Germline V lookup: CDR1 KGHSH, CDR2 LQKENI. The CDR3 DNA reads as TGTGCCAGCTCACCATCACAGGAGGCTGGAAACACCATATATTTT. It encodes CASSPSQEAGNTIYF.

The J gene is TRBJ2-1, the V gene TRBV29-1; tentative D call: TRBD2 (5 bases). This CDR3 spans 13 amino acids. V was clipped by 8 bases and J by 5 bases, with 16 bases between them. Per germline, CDR1 SQVTM and CDR2 ANQGSEA. The chain's CDR3 is CSKLDGSHNEQFF. The CDR3 DNA reads TGCAGCAAACTAGATGGCTCGCACAATGAGCAGTTCTTC.

This clonotype was counted only a few times. The rearrangement uses TRBV15 and TRBJ1-2; no reliable D call. The CDR3 spans 20 residues. Trimming removed 0 bases at V and 2 bases at J, with 25 bases between. Germline lookup yields CDR1 LNHNV and CDR2 YYDKDF (reference sequence). The CDR3: CATSRDYPQENAMSNYGYTF. DNA of the CDR3: TGTGCCACCAGCAGAGATTACCCCCAAGAAAACGCAATGTCAAACTATGGCTACACCTTC.

This clonotype was counted between two and nine times. The rearrangement links TRBV11-2 to TRBJ2-2; 9 bases match TRBD2. CDR1 and CDR2 (germline): SGHAT, FQNNGV. The J segment lost 6 bases and the V segment lost 5 bases, leaving 10 bases of the junction unmatched. This CDR3 region has 16 residues. CDR3 amino acids: CASSPISGSKAGELFF. CDR3 in DNA: TGTGCCAGCAGCCCAATTAGCGGGAGCAAGGCCGGGGAGCTGTTTTTT.

The CDR3 coding sequence is TGTGCCAGCAGCACATCAGGAGAAGTTGGTGAGCAGTTCTTC. Protein product: CASSTSGEVGEQFF. This chain links TRBV11-3 with TRBJ2-1; D uncertain. Trimming took 5 bases from V and 9 from J, leaving 17 bases between them. CDR1 is SGHNT and CDR2 is YENEEA in the germline V gene. CDR3 length: 14 residues.

This clonotype has more than one count but fewer than ten. This chain joins TRBV7-6 and TRBJ1-3; D ambiguous. The CDR3 totals 14 residues. Germline values: CDR1 SGHVS, CDR2 FNYEAQ. Trimming stripped 0 bases from V and 2 bases from J, with 5 bases between. For the CDR3, the DNA is TGTGCCAGCAGCTTAGCGATCGCTGGAAACACCATATATTTT. This encodes CASSLAIAGNTIYF.

This clonotype was seen a few times. The chain has TRBV24-1 and TRBJ2-4; 7 nucleotides match TRBD1. Germline CDR1 reads KGHDR; CDR2 reads SFDVKD. The ends lost 4 bases at V and 0 bases at J; junction bases unmatched: 5. The CDR3 length is 16 residues. As DNA, the CDR3 is TGTGCCACCAGTGACCGTCAGGGGGAAGCCAAAAACATTCAGTACTTC. Translating it yields CATSDRQGEAKNIQYF.

The chain combines TRBV3-1 with TRBJ1-1; a weak D match, TRBD1 (5 bases). The germline V gene has CDR1 LGHDT and CDR2 YNNKEL (reference sequence). V lost 1 base and J 11 bases, leaving 11 bases between the germline ends. The CDR3 consists of 12 residues. The CDR3 is CASSQGGGEAFF. DNA for the CDR3: TGTGCCAGCAGCCAAGGGGGCGGGGAGGCTTTCTTT.

The genes are TRBV12-3 or TRBV12-4 and TRBJ1-2; perhaps TRBD1 as D (5 bases). This CDR3 comprises 16 residues. V lost 6 bases to trimming and J lost 9 bases, with 26 bases between them. This chain's CDR3 is CASRTSRQTDNLSYTF. The CDR3 bases are TGTGCCAGCAGAACCTCCCGACAGACCGATAACTTGAGCTACACCTTC.

J is TRBJ1-1 and V is TRBV4-2; TRBD1 matches at 7 bases. The CDR3 has 16 residues. Germline-derived CDR1 and CDR2 are LGHNA and YNFKEQ. V was pared by 1 base and J by 0 bases, with 5 bases of the junction left unmatched. The CDR3 reads CASSQGQGTMNTEAFF. The CDR3 DNA is TGTGCCAGCAGCCAAGGACAGGGAACCATGAACACTGAAGCTTTCTTT.

This clonotype was picked up a small number of times. The rearrangement joins TRBV3-1 to TRBJ2-2, with D unresolved. V dropped 7 bases and J dropped 4 bases, with 13 bases sitting between them. The length of the CDR3 is 14 residues. In germline, CDR1 is LGHDT, CDR2 YNNKEL (reference sequence). CDR3 residues: CASTLSGVTGELFF. For the CDR3, the DNA is TGTGCCAGCACCCTGTCAGGTGTCACCGGGGAGCTGTTTTTT.

Many counts were recorded for this clonotype. The genes are TRBV7-2 and TRBJ2-2; D is unresolved. CDR1 and CDR2 (germline): SGHTA, FQGNSA. V was pared by 7 bases and J by 1 base, with 13 bases between. This CDR3 spans 15 amino acids. As DNA, the CDR3 is TGTGCCAGCAAGCCCGGAACCCTGAACACCGGGGAGCTGTTTTTT. Its translation: CASKPGTLNTGELFF.

This clonotype showed up just a few times. The V gene is TRBV9, the J gene TRBJ2-5; 14 bases fit TRBD2. Germline values: CDR1 SGDLS, CDR2 YYNGEE. The junction had 13 bases not matched to a gene; V was cut back by 3 bases and J by 6 bases. The CDR3 extends over 18 amino acids. CDR3 loop: CASSANPGLAGDQKTQYF. Here the CDR3 DNA reads TGTGCCAGCAGCGCCAACCCGGGACTAGCGGGGGACCAGAAGACCCAGTACTTC.

Here the CDR3 DNA reads TGTGCCACCAGCAGAGCTACCGACCTAAGGCAGTACTTC. It translates to CATSRATDLRQYF. The chain combines TRBV15 with TRBJ2-7; D is ambiguous. The germline gives CDR1 LNHNV, CDR2 YYDKDF (reference sequence). V was trimmed by 1 base and J by 9 bases, leaving 13 bases between them. The CDR3 totals 13 residues. The full variable domain, its missing parts supplied by reference TRBV15 and TRBJ2-7, is DAMVIQNPRYQVTQFGKPVTLSCSQTLNHNVMYWYQQKSSQAPKLLFHYYDKDFNNEADTPDNFQSRRPNTSFCFLDIRSPGLGDTAMYLCATSRATDLRQYFGPGTRLTVT.

The chain carries TRBV19 and TRBJ1-5, with 10 bases identical to TRBD1. After removal of 0 bases from V and 7 bases from J, the junction contained 6 bases not matched to a gene. Germline CDR1 LNHDA, CDR2 SQIVND (reference sequence). CDR3 length: 16 amino acids. As DNA, the CDR3 is TGTGCCAGTAGTATAGATCGACAGGGGGCGCGACAGCCCCAGCATTTT. This codes for CASSIDRQGARQPQHF.

This clonotype was picked up a small number of times. The chain links TRBV7-6 to TRBJ2-3; D uncertain. CDR1 and CDR2 from the germline V gene are SGHVS and FNYEAQ. The V end was cut by 1 base, the J end by 1 base, with 15 bases between. The CDR3 covers 17 residues. CDR3 nucleotides: TGTGCCAGCAGCTTAGGAGCGTCGGTCCAGGGCACAGATACGCAGTATTTT. It is translated as CASSLGASVQGTDTQYF. Based on the CDR3 plus reference TRBV7-6 and TRBJ2-3, the full variable domain is GAGVSQSPRYKVTKRGQDVALRCDPISGHVSLYWYRQALGQGPEFLTYFNYEAQQDKSGLPNDRFSAERPEGSISTLTIQRTEQRDSAMYRCASSLGASVQGTDTQYFGPGTRLTVL.

This clonotype appeared many times. The CDR3 bases are TGTGCCAGCAGCTTATGGGGGAGGTACGAGCAGTACTTC. It translates to CASSLWGRYEQYF. The chain combines TRBV7-8 with TRBJ2-7; weak D call: TRBD2 (6 bases). This CDR3 contains 13 residues. CDR1 and CDR2 (germline): SGHVS, FQNEAQ. V was pared by 2 bases and J by 4 bases, with 9 bases between. Supplemented by reference TRBV7-8 and TRBJ2-7, the full variable domain reads GAGVSQSPRYKVAKRGQDVALRCDPISGHVSLFWYQQALGQGPEFLTYFQNEAQLDKSGLPSDRFFAERPEGSVSTLKIQRTQQEDSAVYLCASSLWGRYEQYFGPGTRLTVT.